This T cell receptor (beta chain) was identified during a study of blood T cell repertoires in COVID-19 (TCRdb year 2020). Looking at the study overall: Collaborator samples came from the United States, Italy and Spain and covered acute and convalescent phases of COVID-19. The material from the prospective study consisted of cDNA or gDNA derived from T cells, B-cell-depleted T cells, or PBMCs. Deeply sampled blood TCRbeta repertoires from subjects exposed to, actively infected with, or recovered from COVID-19 were included in the dataset. The repertoires were released in a freely available public database meant as a resource for research on the immune response to SARS-CoV-2. Samples were obtained from the ongoing ImmuneRACE study (first 160 participants) and from about 1,300 subjects provided by 6 global collaborators. The sample metadata nearly always contained a de-identified subject ID, COVID-19 status, age in years and sex. HLA class I and class II types, where available, came from metadata supplied by the sample provider rather than from assay-based typing. What the authors observed across the whole study: The amount of clinical and demographic metadata varied by source and participant and was provided uncurated.

Including the terminal cysteine and phenylalanine, the CDR3 comprises 14 residues. This entry keeps only the CDR3 DNA: 42 bases, framed from base 1. The germline V gene encodes CDR1 SGDLS and CDR2 YYNGEE. Trimming costs V 0 bases and J 1 base, and their ends lie 7 bases apart. Points on this clone: Its antigen is still unknown. No much larger clone is present one base from it, and per-base qualities are unavailable. Other DNA sequences within the sample encode an identical CDR3.

TCRbeta CDR3 regions were amplified from genomic DNA by means of the immunoSEQ Assay, a bias-controlled multiplex PCR. The source study handled its data this way. The number of nucleated cells in each sample was estimated by amplification of reference gene primers within the assay. To quantify the absolute abundance of each unique TCRbeta CDR3 rearrangement, sequence reads were collapsed and filtered. Productive Simpson clonality was computed per sample as the square root of Simpson's diversity index over productive rearrangements. Drawn from immuneACCESS, this table holds only the in-frame rearrangements with V and J called that TCRdb kept. Clones are partly lost; checked studies trace under half to an unresolved V gene and leave the rest unexplained. For V, J and clone size, that table is used; D and trimming come from the DNA. The sample yields roughly 140,000 clones; over 70% were counted once. Together, the top ten hold approximately 1.5% of the sample.

Whole blood was collected in K2EDTA tubes by collaborating institutions according to the institutions' own protocols. For TCRbeta analysis, collaborator samples were shipped as frozen whole blood, as isolated PBMCs, or as DNA extracted from either sample type. Sequenced input: peripheral blood. This clonotype was obtained from a woman aged 45 to 65 with acute or convalescent COVID-19. In this chain, TRBV9 is recombined with TRBJ1-1; no D gene is confidently identified. The bases read TGTGCCAGCAGCGTAGTCACCAGGAACACTGAAGCTTTCTTT. This encodes CASSVVTRNTEAFF.